This T cell receptor (beta chain) derives from a study of response to subunit inactivated influenza vaccine. The study's findings and limits: That few new T cells are recruited by each seasonal influenza vaccination was the authors' suggestion.

This clonotype was recorded many times. Its antigen is currently unknown. After removal of 2 bases from V and 4 bases from J, the junction contained 1 base not matched to a gene. There are 14 residues in the CDR3. Germline values: CDR1 MNHEY, CDR2 SVGAGI. MiXCR, run by TCRdb on the RT-PCR reads, gives a single entry per CDR3 protein. The sample lists approximately 490,000 distinct CDR3 sequences, roughly 7.6% seen once, with around 13% in the top ten. The input for sequencing was PBMCs from blood, taken 23 months after vaccination. The source of this sequence is a man in his fifties or sixties who received an inactivated influenza vaccine. This rearrangement joins TRBV6-5 to TRBJ2-2; 7 nucleotides line up with TRBD1. CDR3 region: CASSYNRGTGELFF. DNA of the CDR3: TGTGCCAGCAGTTACAACAGGGGCACCGGGGAGCTGTTTTTT.